A selection of T cell receptor beta chains follows, all from one sample in a study of response to subunit inactivated influenza vaccine. Via MiXCR, TCRdb re-called the RT-PCR reads, giving one row per CDR3 protein. The data contain around 530,000 distinct CDR3 sequences, around 11% of them singletons. The sample consisted of PBMCs from blood, taken on the day of vaccination. Receptor source: a man aged 45-65 years who received an inactivated influenza vaccine. The CDR3 runs from the conserved cysteine through the conserved F or W. The D gene is left open where the match is weak. Clone size is not always given. Where it is, it says once, few, many or a class for expanded clones.

TRBV20-1,TRBJ2-7,TRBD2,few,TGCAGTGCTAGGTACCCGGGACTAGCTTATTACGAGCAGTACTTC,CSARYPGLAYYEQYF
TRBV6-2/TRBV6-3,TRBJ2-2,TRBD2,NA,TGTGCCAGCAGGCGGGAGGACTTGAACACCGGGGAGCTGTTTTTT,CASRREDLNTGELFF
TRBV15,TRBJ1-5,TRBD1,many,TGTGCCACCAGCAGACCCTATAGGACAGGAGGCAATCAGCCCCAGCATTTT,CATSRPYRTGGNQPQHF
TRBV28,TRBJ2-7,TRBD2,many,TGTGCCAGCAATCGCGGGACTAGCGGATACGAGCAGTACTTC,CASNRGTSGYEQYF
TRBV5-5,TRBJ2-7,NA,NA,TGTGCCAGCAGCTGGAAGTACGAGCAGTACTTC,CASSWKYEQYF
TRBV10-3,TRBJ2-7,NA,NA,TGTGCCATCAGTGAGTCAACGGAGCAGTACTTC,CAISESTEQYF
TRBV27,TRBJ2-1,TRBD2,few,TGTGCCAGCAGTTTCGCCTCGCTTCTAGCGGGAGGTAATGAGCAGTTCTTC,CASSFASLLAGGNEQFF
TRBV3-1,TRBJ2-1,NA,NA,TGTGCCAGCAGCCTCCCGGCCAGCGGACCCTACAATGAGCAGTTCTTC,CASSLPASGPYNEQFF
TRBV28,TRBJ2-1,NA,few,TGTGCCAGCAGTACCTTTCCCGACAACGTCGCGCAGTTCTTC,CASSTFPDNVAQFF
TRBV4-3,TRBJ2-2,NA,NA,TGCGCCAGCAGCCAACGCGGGGGCCTAAACACCGGGGAGCTGTTTTTT,CASSQRGGLNTGELFF
TRBV6-5,TRBJ2-4,NA,few,TGTGCCAGCAGTTACTCGGGCGGGGCCAAAAACATTCAGTACTTC,CASSYSGGAKNIQYF
TRBV5-1,TRBJ2-2,TRBD2,few,TGCGCCAGCAGCGTAGCGGGGGGCCGGGCCGGGGAGCTGTTTTTT,CASSVAGGRAGELFF
TRBV10-3,TRBJ2-1,TRBD1,NA,TGTGCCATCAAAGTGGGCCCAGGGGGCTATGAGCAGTTCTTC,CAIKVGPGGYEQFF
TRBV4-2,TRBJ2-3,TRBD2,few,TGTGCCAGCAGCCCTAGGACTAGCGGGGGGATAGATACGCAGTATTTT,CASSPRTSGGIDTQYF
TRBV11-3,TRBJ2-1,NA,few,TGTGCCAGCAGCGCTAGACTAGACAATGAGCAGTTCTTC,CASSARLDNEQFF
TRBV28,TRBJ2-7,NA,few,TGTGCCAGCAGTTCTTCAACAGGCTCCTACGAGCAGTACTTC,CASSSSTGSYEQYF
TRBV7-2,TRBJ2-7,NA,NA,TGTGCCAGCAGCGTACTCAAGGACGGATACGAGCAGTACTTC,CASSVLKDGYEQYF
TRBV5-1,TRBJ2-5,NA,few,TGCGCCAGCAGTTATGGCAGAGGCCAAGAGACCCAGTACTTC,CASSYGRGQETQYF
TRBV27,TRBJ2-3,NA,few,TGTGCCAGCAGTTCCCTGGGGGCCGGCACAGATACGCAGTATTTT,CASSSLGAGTDTQYF
TRBV6-1,TRBJ1-1,TRBD1,few,TGTGCCAGCAGCGAAGCCCCAGGGGGCACTGAAGCTTTCTTT,CASSEAPGGTEAFF
TRBV29-1,TRBJ1-1,NA,NA,TGCAGCGCTCAGACGGAGAACACTGAAGCTTTCTTT,CSAQTENTEAFF
TRBV7-2,TRBJ2-7,TRBD1,few,TGTGCCAGCAGTTGGACAGGGGCGTCCGAGCAGTACTTC,CASSWTGASEQYF
TRBV27,TRBJ2-2,TRBD2,few,TGTGCCAGCAGTTTAGGGGGGACTAGCGGGTCGAGAACCGGGGAGCTGTTTTTT,CASSLGGTSGSRTGELFF
TRBV7-2,TRBJ2-5,TRBD1,few,TGTGCCAGCAGCGTACTTCAGGGGGCTCAAGAGACCCAGTACTTC,CASSVLQGAQETQYF
TRBV3-1,TRBJ1-3,NA,NA,TGTGCCAGCAGCCAAGATCTACGGTACTCTGGAAACACCATATATTTT,CASSQDLRYSGNTIYF
TRBV15,TRBJ2-7,TRBD1,NA,TGTGCCACCAGCAGGGGACAGGGGGTGACCTACGAGCAGTACTTC,CATSRGQGVTYEQYF